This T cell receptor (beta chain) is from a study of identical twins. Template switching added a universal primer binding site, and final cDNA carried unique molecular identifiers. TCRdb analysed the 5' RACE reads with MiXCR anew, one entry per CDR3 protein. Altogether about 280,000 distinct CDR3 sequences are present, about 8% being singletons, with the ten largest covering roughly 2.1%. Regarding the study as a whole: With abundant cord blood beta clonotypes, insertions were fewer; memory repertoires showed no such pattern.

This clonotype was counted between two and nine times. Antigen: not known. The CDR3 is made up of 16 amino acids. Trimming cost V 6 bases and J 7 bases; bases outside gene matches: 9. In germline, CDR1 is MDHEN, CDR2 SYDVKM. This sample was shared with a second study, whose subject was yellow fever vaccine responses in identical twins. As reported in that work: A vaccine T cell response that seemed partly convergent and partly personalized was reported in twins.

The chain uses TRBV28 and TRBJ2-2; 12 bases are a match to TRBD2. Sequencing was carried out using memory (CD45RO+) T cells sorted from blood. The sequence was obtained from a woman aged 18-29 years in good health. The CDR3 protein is CASRNLAGGPGGELFF. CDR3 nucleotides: TGTGCCAGCAGAAATCTAGCGGGGGGGCCCGGCGGGGAGCTGTTTTTT.